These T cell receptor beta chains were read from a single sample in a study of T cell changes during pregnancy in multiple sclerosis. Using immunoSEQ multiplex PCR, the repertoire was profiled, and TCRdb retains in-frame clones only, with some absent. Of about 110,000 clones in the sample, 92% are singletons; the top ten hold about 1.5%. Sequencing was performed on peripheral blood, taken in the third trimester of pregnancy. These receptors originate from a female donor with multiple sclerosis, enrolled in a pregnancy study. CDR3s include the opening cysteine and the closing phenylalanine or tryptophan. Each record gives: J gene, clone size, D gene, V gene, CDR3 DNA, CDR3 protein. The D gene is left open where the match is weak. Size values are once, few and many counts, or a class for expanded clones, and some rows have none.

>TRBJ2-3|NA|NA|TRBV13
TGTGCCAGCAGCCTGACACGAGATACGCAGTATTTT
CASSLTRDTQYF
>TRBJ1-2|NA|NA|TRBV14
TGTGCCAGCAGCCAAGCGGAGGGTGGCTACACCTTC
CASSQAEGGYTF
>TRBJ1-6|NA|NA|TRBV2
TGTGCCAGCAGTGGGTTCCAGTCCCTCCACTTT
CASSGFQSLHF
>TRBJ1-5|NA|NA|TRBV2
TGTGCCAGCAGAGAGGACACTTATAGCAATCAGCCCCAGCATTTT
CASREDTYSNQPQHF
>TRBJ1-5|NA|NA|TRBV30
TGTGCCTGGAGACCTCTTTCCGGGACACAGAACCCGAATCAGCCCCAGCATTTT
CAWRPLSGTQNPNQPQHF
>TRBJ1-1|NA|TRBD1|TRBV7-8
TGTGCCAGCAGCTTAGTCAGGGGGCATGACACTGAAGCTTTCTTT
CASSLVRGHDTEAFF
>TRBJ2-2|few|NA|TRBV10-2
TGCGCCAGCAGTGAAGGCGGGTCCTACACCGGGGAGCTGTTTTTT
CASSEGGSYTGELFF
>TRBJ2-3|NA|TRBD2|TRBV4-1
TGCGCCAGCAGCCAAGAAACTAGCGGGTTCCCCACAGATACGCAGTATTTT
CASSQETSGFPTDTQYF
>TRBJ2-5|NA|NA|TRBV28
TGTGCCAGCAGTTTAGACAGGTTCGGGGAGACCCAGTACTTC
CASSLDRFGETQYF
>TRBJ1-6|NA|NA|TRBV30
TGTGCCTGGAGTGTAGGGGGGGATTCACCCCTCCACTTT
CAWSVGGDSPLHF
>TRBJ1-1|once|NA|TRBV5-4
TGTGCCAGCAGCCGAAAAAACAGGGAGACTGAAGCTTTCTTT
CASSRKNRETEAFF
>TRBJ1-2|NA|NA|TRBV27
TGTGCCAGCAGTTACAAAGGGGGTGACTATGGCTACACCTTC
CASSYKGGDYGYTF
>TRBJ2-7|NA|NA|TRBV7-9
TGTGCCAGCAGCTTGGGGGGAACGGTTGGACTGACCTACGAGCAGTACTTC
CASSLGGTVGLTYEQYF
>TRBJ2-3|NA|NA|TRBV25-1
TGTGCCAGCAGTGAATCGAGCCCTTTCACAGATACGCAGTATTTT
CASSESSPFTDTQYF
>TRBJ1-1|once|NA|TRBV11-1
TGTGCCAGCAGCGCGCAGGGAACAGTAGCTTTCTTT
CASSAQGTVAFF
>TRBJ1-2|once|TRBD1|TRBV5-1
TGCGCCAGCAGTTTACGACAGGGCTCCTCTAACTATGGCTACACCTTC
CASSLRQGSSNYGYTF